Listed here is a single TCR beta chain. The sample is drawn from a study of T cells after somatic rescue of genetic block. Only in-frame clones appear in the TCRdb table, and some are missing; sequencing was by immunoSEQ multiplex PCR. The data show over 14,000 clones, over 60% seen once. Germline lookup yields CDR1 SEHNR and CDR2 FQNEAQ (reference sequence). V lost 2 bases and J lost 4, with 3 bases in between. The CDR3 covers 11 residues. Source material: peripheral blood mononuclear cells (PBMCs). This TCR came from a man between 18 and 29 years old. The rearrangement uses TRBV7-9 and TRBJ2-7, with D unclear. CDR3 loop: CASSLFYEQYF. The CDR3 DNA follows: TGTGCCAGCAGCTTATTTTACGAGCAGTACTTC.